The 14 T cell receptor beta chains presented below share a single source sample, sequenced in a study of beta chain features in type 1 diabetes. The entirety of the isolated RNA underwent reverse transcription, so expressed TCRB transcripts were sequenced. Sequencing was performed with immunoSEQ multiplex PCR; in TCRdb, only in-frame clones are kept and a portion is missing. The data show 680,000 or so clones, roughly a sixth seen once. Sequencing was done on a sample of naive CD4+ T cells from blood. These receptors were obtained from a man between 18 and 35 years old in good health.

The DNA of the CDR3 is TGTGCCAGCAGCTTATCCGAGACTACAACAGATACGCAGTATTTT. It encodes CASSLSETTTDTQYF. The chain employs TRBV7-6 and TRBJ2-3, with a possible D match to TRBD2 (5 bases). CDR3 length: 15 residues. Germline values: CDR1 SGHVS, CDR2 FNYEAQ. With 2 bases removed from V and 3 bases from J, the gap between germline ends came to 12 bases.

The rearrangement joins TRBV9 to TRBJ2-3; 11 nucleotides match TRBD2. The CDR3 has 14 residues. In germline, CDR1 is SGDLS, CDR2 YYNGEE. V lost 3 bases and J lost 5; bases outside the gene matches: 2. CDR3 loop: CASSAGLAGDTQYF. In DNA form, the CDR3 reads TGTGCCAGCAGCGCAGGACTAGCGGGAGATACGCAGTATTTT. The full variable domain, its missing parts supplied by reference TRBV9 and TRBJ2-3, is DSGVTQTPKHLITATGQRVTLRCSPRSGDLSVYWYQQSLDQGLQFLIQYYNGEERAKGNILERFSAQQFPDLHSELNLSSLELGDSALYFCASSAGLAGDTQYFGPGTRLTVL.

This clone turned up a few times. The chain combines TRBV7-2 with TRBJ2-1; a possible D gene is TRBD2 (5 bases). The CDR3 contains 13 residues. V dropped 3 bases and J dropped 6 bases, with 9 bases sitting between them. Germline-derived CDR1 and CDR2 are SGHTA and FQGNSA. CDR3 nucleotide sequence: TGTGCCAGCAGCTTGAGGCTAGCCAATGAGCAGTTCTTC. This sequence encodes CASSLRLANEQFF.

Only a few counts were recorded for this clone. The chain combines TRBV7-9 with TRBJ1-2, with 7 bases lining up with TRBD1. Germline V gives CDR1 SEHNR, CDR2 FQNEAQ (reference sequence). The CDR3 is 13 residues long. After removal of 7 bases from V and 4 bases from J, the junction contained 6 bases not matched to a gene. DNA of the CDR3: TGTGCCAGCACCCAGGGGGACATCTATGGCTACACCTTC. Translating it yields CASTQGDIYGYTF.

The chain joins TRBV9 to TRBJ2-1; D unresolved. The CDR3 totals 14 residues. CDR1 SGDLS and CDR2 YYNGEE come from the germline V gene. Deletions cut 1 base from V and 4 bases from J, with 9 bases between. Here the CDR3 reads CASSVRVGYNEQFF. The CDR3 DNA is TGTGCCAGCAGCGTAAGGGTGGGATACAATGAGCAGTTCTTC. The full variable domain, with the rest looked up from reference TRBV9 and TRBJ2-1, is DSGVTQTPKHLITATGQRVTLRCSPRSGDLSVYWYQQSLDQGLQFLIQYYNGEERAKGNILERFSAQQFPDLHSELNLSSLELGDSALYFCASSVRVGYNEQFFGPGTRLTVL.

The chain couples TRBV5-4 to TRBJ1-1; 8 nucleotides agree with TRBD1. The CDR3 runs to 14 residues. With 4 bases clipped from V and 1 base from J, the junction kept 3 bases outside the gene matches. The germline gives CDR1 SGHNT, CDR2 YYREEE (reference sequence). The chain's CDR3 is CASSPGQANTEAFF. The DNA of the CDR3 is TGTGCCAGCAGCCCGGGACAGGCGAACACTGAAGCTTTCTTT.

The V call is TRBV28, the J call TRBJ2-7; D gene unclear. V dropped 2 bases and J dropped 6 bases, with 11 bases sitting between them. This CDR3 region has 13 residues. Germline V lookup: CDR1 MDHEN, CDR2 SYDVKM. CDR3 loop: CASSLRYPAEQYF. The CDR3 DNA reads TGTGCCAGCAGTTTACGGTACCCAGCCGAGCAGTACTTC.

The chain is built from TRBV6-5 and TRBJ1-3; no clear D. This CDR3 comprises 16 residues. Germline V gene lookup returns CDR1 MNHEY and CDR2 SVGAGI. Trimming stripped 4 bases from V and 1 base from J, with 14 bases between. CDR3 DNA: TGTGCCAGCAGTTTTCGCACGGCGCTATCTGGAAACACCATATATTTT. As protein: CASSFRTALSGNTIYF.

The rearrangement links TRBV27 to TRBJ2-7; 8 nucleotides align to TRBD1. The CDR3 consists of 13 residues. Germline values: CDR1 MNHEY, CDR2 SMNVEV (reference sequence). Trimming at V came to 1 base and at J to 9 bases, leaving 5 bases not matched to a gene. CDR3 DNA sequence: TGTGCCAGCAGTTTATTGACAGGGGTGGGGCAGTACTTC. This encodes CASSLLTGVGQYF.

J is TRBJ1-2 and V is TRBV28; the D gene is possibly TRBD1 (5 bases). Looked up from germline, CDR1 is MDHEN and CDR2 is SYDVKM. The CDR3 extends over 17 amino acids. Trimming took 3 bases from V and 4 from J, leaving 21 bases between them. The CDR3 DNA reads as TGTGCCAGCAGTTTCCCCCCAAGCCGGGACCTCTTCTATGGCTACACCTTC. It codes for CASSFPPSRDLFYGYTF.

The rearrangement uses TRBV5-4 and TRBJ2-7; a weak D match, TRBD2 (6 bases). In germline, CDR1 is SGHNT, CDR2 YYREEE (reference sequence). Between the trimmed V and J ends, which lost 6 bases and 0 bases, there was a span of 13 bases. The CDR3 spans 14 residues. As DNA, the CDR3 is TGTGCCAGCATGACCGGGAGCAACTCCTACGAGCAGTACTTC. Translating it yields CASMTGSNSYEQYF.

This chain joins TRBV10-3 and TRBJ2-3; 8 bases fit TRBD2. The CDR3 is made up of 14 amino acids. V shed 8 bases, J shed 0 bases, and the junction held 4 bases outside the gene matches. Germline CDR1 is ENHRY and CDR2 is SYGVKD. CDR3 coding DNA: TGTGCCATCCGAGCGGGAGTGAGCACAGATACGCAGTATTTT. Its protein product is CAIRAGVSTDTQYF.

The J gene is TRBJ2-7, the V gene TRBV7-8, with 8 bases that match TRBD1. J was trimmed by 4 bases and V by 4 bases; bases with no gene match: 6. The germline V gene has CDR1 SGHVS and CDR2 FQNEAQ. The length of the CDR3 is 14 residues. In DNA, the CDR3 is TGTGCCAGCAGCTCAAACAGGGGGTCGTACGAGCAGTACTTC. It is translated as CASSSNRGSYEQYF.

The chain has TRBV10-3 and TRBJ1-6; no reliable D call. CDR1 is ENHRY, CDR2 SYGVKD, per germline. Trimming took off 9 bases at V and 5 bases at J, with 8 bases between the two ends. The CDR3 length is 12 residues. CDR3 protein: CAIGLNNSPLHF. Written as DNA, the CDR3 is TGTGCCATTGGCCTGAATAATTCACCCCTCCACTTT.